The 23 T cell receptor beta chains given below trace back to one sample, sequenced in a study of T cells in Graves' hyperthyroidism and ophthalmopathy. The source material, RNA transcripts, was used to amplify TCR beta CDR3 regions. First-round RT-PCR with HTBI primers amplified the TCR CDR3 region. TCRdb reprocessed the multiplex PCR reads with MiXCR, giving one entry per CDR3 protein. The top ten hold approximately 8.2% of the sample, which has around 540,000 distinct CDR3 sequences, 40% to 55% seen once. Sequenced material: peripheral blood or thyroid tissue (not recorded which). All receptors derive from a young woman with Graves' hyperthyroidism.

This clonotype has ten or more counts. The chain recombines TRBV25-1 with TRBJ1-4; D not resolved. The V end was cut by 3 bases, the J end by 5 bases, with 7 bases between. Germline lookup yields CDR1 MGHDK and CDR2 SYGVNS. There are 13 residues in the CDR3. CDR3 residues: CASSESYNEKLFF. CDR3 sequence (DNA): TGTGCCAGCAGTGAGAGTTACAATGAAAAACTGTTTTTT.

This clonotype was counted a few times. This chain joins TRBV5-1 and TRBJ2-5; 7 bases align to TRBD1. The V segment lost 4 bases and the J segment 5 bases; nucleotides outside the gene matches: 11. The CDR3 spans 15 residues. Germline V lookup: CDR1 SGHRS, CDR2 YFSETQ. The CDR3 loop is CASSTWTGADETQYF. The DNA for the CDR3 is TGCGCCAGCAGCACTTGGACAGGCGCTGATGAGACCCAGTACTTC.

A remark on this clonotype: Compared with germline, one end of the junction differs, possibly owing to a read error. The CDR3 loop is CASSDPRERLQETQYF. The DNA for the CDR3 is TGTGCCAGCAGTGACCCCCGTGAGCGTCTACAAGAGACCCAGTACTTC. V is TRBV10-3 and J is TRBJ2-5; D is unresolved. The CDR3 runs to 16 residues. Germline values: CDR1 ENHRY, CDR2 SYGVKD.

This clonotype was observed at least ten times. The CDR3 protein is CAIGTGTGDYEQYF. The DNA of the CDR3 is TGTGCCATCGGGACCGGGACAGGGGACTACGAGCAGTACTTC. This chain links TRBV10-3 with TRBJ2-7, with 10 nucleotides matching TRBD1. Germline loops: CDR1 ENHRY, CDR2 SYGVKD. The CDR3 is made up of 14 amino acids. Unmatched junction bases numbered 7, after V lost 8 bases and J lost 3 bases.

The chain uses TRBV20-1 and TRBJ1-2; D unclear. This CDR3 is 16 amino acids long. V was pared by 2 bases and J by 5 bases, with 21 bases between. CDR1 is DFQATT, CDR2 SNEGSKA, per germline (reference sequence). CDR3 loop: CSARLADRGSEYGYTF. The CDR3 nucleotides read TGCAGTGCTAGATTGGCAGATCGAGGGTCCGAGTATGGCTACACCTTC.

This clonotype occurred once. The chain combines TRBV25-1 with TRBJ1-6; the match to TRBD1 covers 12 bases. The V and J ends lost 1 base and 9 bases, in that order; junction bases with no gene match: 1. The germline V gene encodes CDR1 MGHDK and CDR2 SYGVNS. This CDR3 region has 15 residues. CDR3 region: CASSEWGQGASPLHF. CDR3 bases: TGTGCCAGCAGTGAATGGGGACAGGGGGCTTCACCCCTCCACTTT.

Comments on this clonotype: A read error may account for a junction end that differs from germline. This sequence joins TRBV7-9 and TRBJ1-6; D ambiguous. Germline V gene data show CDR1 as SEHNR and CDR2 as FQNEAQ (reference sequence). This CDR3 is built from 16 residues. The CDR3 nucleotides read TGCGCCAGCAGCTTAGGCCCGGGAGCCTATAATTCACCCCTCCACTTT. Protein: CASSLGPGAYNSPLHF.

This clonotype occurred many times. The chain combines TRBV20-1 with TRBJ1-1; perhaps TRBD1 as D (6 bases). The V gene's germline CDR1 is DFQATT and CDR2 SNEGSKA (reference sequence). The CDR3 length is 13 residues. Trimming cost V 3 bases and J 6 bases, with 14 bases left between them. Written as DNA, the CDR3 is TGCAGTGCTAGGGGACACCCCGGGGCTGAAGCTTTCTTT. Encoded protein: CSARGHPGAEAFF.

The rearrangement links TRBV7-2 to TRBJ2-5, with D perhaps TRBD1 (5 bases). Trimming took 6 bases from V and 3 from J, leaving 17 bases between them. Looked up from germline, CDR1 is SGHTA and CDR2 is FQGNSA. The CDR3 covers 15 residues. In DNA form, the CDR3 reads TGTGCCAGCAGTTACTCGAAAGGCAGGGAAGAGACCCAGTACTTC. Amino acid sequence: CASSYSKGREETQYF.

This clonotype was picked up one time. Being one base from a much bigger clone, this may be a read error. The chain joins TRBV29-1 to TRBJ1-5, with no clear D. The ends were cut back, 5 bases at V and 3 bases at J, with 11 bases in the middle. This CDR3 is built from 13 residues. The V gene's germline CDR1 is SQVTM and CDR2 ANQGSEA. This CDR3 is CSVTALDNQPQHF. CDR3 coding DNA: TGCAGCGTTACGGCCCTGGACAATCAGCCCCAGCATTTT.

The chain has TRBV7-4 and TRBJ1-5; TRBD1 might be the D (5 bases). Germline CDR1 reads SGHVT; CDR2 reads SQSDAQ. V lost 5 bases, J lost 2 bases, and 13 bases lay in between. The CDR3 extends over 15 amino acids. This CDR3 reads CASSRQSTGNQPQHF. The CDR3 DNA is TGTGCCAGCAGCCGACAGTCCACGGGCAATCAGCCCCAGCATTTT.

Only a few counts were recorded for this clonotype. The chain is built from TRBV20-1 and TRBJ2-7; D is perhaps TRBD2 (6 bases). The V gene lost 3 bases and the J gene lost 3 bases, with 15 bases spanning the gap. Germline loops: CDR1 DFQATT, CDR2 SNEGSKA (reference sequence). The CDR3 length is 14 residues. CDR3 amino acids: CSARDPSRDYEQYF. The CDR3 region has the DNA TGCAGTGCTAGGGACCCGTCGCGGGACTACGAGCAGTACTTC.

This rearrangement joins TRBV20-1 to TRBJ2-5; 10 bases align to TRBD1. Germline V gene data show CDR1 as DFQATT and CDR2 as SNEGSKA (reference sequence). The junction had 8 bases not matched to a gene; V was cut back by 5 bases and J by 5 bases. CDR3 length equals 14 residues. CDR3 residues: CSASDRGIAETQYF. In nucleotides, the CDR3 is TGCAGTGCTTCGGACAGGGGGATAGCGGAGACCCAGTACTTC.

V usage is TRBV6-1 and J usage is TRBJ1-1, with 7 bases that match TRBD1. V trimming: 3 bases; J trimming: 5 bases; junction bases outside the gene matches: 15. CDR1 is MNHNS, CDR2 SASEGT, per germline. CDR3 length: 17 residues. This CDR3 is CASSEQGGAPIFTEAFF. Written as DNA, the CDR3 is TGTGCCAGCAGTGAGCAAGGGGGCGCCCCGATTTTTACTGAAGCTTTCTTT.

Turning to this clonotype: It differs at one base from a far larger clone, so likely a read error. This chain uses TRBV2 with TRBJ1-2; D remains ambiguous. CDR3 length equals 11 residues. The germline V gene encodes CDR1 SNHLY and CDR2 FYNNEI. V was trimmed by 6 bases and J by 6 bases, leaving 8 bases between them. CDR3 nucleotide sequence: TGTGCCAGCAGCATCGGGGATGGCTACACCTTC. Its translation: CASSIGDGYTF.

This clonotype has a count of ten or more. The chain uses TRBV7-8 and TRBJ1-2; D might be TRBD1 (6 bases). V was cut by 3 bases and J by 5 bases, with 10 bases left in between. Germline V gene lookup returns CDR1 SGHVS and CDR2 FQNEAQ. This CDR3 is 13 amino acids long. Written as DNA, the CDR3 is TGTGCCAGCAGCTTCGGACAGTCGTATGGCTACACCTTC. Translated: CASSFGQSYGYTF. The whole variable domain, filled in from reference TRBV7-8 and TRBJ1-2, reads GAGVSQSPRYKVAKRGQDVALRCDPISGHVSLFWYQQALGQGPEFLTYFQNEAQLDKSGLPSDRFFAERPEGSVSTLKIQRTQQEDSAVYLCASSFGQSYGYTFGSGTRLTVV.

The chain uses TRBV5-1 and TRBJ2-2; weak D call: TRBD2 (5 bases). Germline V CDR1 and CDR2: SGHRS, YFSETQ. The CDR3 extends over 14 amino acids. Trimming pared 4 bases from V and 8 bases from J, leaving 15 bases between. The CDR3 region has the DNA TGCGCCAGCAGCATCCGGGATCCAAGTGGGGAGCTGTTTTTT. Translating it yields CASSIRDPSGELFF.

The CDR3 loop reads CASSQRTRTTEAFF. The CDR3 DNA is TGTGCCAGCAGCCAACGTACCCGTACCACTGAAGCTTTCTTT. The chain recombines TRBV14 with TRBJ1-1, with D hard to call. CDR3 size: 14 residues. CDR1 is SGHDN and CDR2 is FVKESK in the germline V gene. V was cut by 2 bases and J by 4 bases, with 11 bases left in between. Based on the CDR3 plus reference TRBV14 and TRBJ1-1, the full variable domain is EAGVTQFPSHSVIEKGQTVTLRCDPISGHDNLYWYRRVMGKEIKFLLHFVKESKQDESGMPNNRFLAERTGGTYSTLKVQPAELEDSGVYFCASSQRTRTTEAFFGQGTRLTVV.

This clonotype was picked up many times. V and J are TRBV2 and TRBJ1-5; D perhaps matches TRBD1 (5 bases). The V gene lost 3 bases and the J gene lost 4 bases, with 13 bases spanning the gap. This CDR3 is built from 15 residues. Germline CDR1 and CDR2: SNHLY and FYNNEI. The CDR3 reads CASSDGPGRNQPQHF. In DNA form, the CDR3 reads TGTGCCAGCAGTGACGGCCCAGGGCGAAATCAGCCCCAGCATTTT.

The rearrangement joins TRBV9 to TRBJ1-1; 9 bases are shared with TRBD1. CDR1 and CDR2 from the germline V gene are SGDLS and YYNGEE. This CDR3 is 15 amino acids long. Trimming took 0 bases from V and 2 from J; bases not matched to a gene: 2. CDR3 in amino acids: CASSVGTGGNTEAFF. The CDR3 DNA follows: TGTGCCAGCAGCGTAGGTACAGGGGGCAACACTGAAGCTTTCTTT. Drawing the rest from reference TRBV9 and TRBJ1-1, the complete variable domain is DSGVTQTPKHLITATGQRVTLRCSPRSGDLSVYWYQQSLDQGLQFLIQYYNGEERAKGNILERFSAQQFPDLHSELNLSSLELGDSALYFCASSVGTGGNTEAFFGQGTRLTVV.

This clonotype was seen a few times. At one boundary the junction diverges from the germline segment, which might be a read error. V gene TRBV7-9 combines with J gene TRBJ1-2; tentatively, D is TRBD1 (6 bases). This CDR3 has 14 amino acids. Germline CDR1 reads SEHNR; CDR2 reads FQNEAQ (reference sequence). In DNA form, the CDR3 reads TGCGCCAGCAGGCCGATAGGGGGTGCCTATGGCTACACCTTC. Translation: CASRPIGGAYGYTF.

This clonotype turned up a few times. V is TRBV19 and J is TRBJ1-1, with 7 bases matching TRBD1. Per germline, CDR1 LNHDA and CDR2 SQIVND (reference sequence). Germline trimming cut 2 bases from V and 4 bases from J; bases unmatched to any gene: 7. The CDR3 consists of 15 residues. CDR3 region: CASSIISAGGTEAFF. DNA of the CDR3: TGTGCCAGTAGTATAATCTCGGCAGGGGGCACTGAAGCTTTCTTT.

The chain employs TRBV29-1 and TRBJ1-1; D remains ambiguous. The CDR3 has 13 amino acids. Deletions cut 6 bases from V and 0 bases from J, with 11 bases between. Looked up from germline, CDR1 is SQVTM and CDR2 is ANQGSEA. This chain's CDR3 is CSVVGRMNTEAFF. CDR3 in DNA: TGCAGCGTCGTAGGACGGATGAACACTGAAGCTTTCTTT.